Described below is a single T cell receptor (beta chain) sequence and its context. Its antigen is unknown. TCRdb's table, derived via immunoSEQ multiplex PCR, lists solely in-frame clones and lacks some. Among 95,000 to 100,000 clones listed, roughly 92% were seen once. This sample was taken from a study of T cell responses to AZD1222 COVID-19 vaccine. Study details: Second-dose timings of about 4 or about 12 weeks were pooled. Points from the study as a whole: Seropositive at baseline were only five or six AZD1222 recipients. The donor cohort was predominantly white British with a female majority, and clonal diversity may have been underestimated. Spike-specific TCR breadth and depth both grew after two AZD1222 doses.

Germline V lookup: CDR1 MNHEY, CDR2 SVGAGI. This CDR3 comprises 11 residues. Deletions cut 6 bases from V and 4 bases from J, with 6 bases between. Sample: peripheral blood, taken on day 0 of AZD1222 vaccination. The V gene is TRBV6-5, the J gene TRBJ1-2; no reliable D call. This sequence was found in an adult in good health. The DNA of the CDR3 is TGTGCCAGCAGGGGGATCTATGGCTACACCTTC. Residues: CASRGIYGYTF.